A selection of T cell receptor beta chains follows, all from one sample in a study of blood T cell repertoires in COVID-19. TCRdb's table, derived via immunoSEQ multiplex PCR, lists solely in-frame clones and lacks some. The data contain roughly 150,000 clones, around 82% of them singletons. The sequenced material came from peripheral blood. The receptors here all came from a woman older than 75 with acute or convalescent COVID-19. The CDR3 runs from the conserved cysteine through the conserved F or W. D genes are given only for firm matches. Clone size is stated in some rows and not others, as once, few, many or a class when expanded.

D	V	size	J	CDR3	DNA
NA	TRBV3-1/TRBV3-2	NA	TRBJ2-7	CASSQVNGGTSYEQYF	TGTGCCAGCAGCCAAGTCAACGGGGGAACCTCCTACGAGCAGTACTTC
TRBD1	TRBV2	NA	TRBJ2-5	CASSEERSRTGRETQYF	TGTGCCAGCAGTGAAGAACGTTCTCGGACAGGGAGAGAGACCCAGTACTTC
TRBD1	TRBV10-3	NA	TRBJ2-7	CAISDPGQGSYEQYF	TGTGCCATCAGTGACCCGGGACAGGGATCCTACGAGCAGTACTTC
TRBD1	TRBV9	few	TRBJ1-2	CASSVEDRAFYGYTF	TGTGCCAGCAGCGTGGAGGACAGGGCGTTCTATGGCTACACCTTC
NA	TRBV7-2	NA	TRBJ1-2	CASSLYTEQGYTF	TGTGCCAGCAGCCTTTATACAGAACAGGGCTACACCTTC
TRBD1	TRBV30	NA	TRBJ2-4	CAWNSGTGDQNIQYF	TGTGCCTGGAATTCCGGGACAGGAGATCAAAACATTCAGTACTTC
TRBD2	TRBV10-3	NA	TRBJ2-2	CAISERLAGGSTGELFF	TGTGCCATCAGTGAGAGACTAGCGGGAGGCTCCACCGGGGAGCTGTTTTTT
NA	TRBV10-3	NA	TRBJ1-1	CAARDIKAGNTEAFF	TGTGCCGCCCGGGACATCAAAGCCGGGAACACTGAAGCTTTCTTT
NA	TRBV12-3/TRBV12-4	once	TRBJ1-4	CASSPSPGEKLFF	TGTGCCAGCAGCCCATCTCCGGGGGAAAAACTGTTTTTT
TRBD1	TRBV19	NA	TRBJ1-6	CASRRTGGRYGSPLHF	TGTGCCAGTAGACGGACAGGGGGCCGTTACGGTTCACCCCTCCACTTT
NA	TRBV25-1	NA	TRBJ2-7	CATLGDTYEQYF	TGTGCCACCCTGGGGGACACTTACGAGCAGTACTTC
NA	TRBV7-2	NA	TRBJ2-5	CASSRGTEQETQYF	TGTGCCAGCAGCCGCGGGACGGAACAAGAGACCCAGTACTTC
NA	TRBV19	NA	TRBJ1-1	CASSITGMNTEAFF	TGTGCCAGTAGTATTACGGGGATGAACACTGAAGCTTTCTTT
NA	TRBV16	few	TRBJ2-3	CASSQSVGRGGNGQYF	TGTGCCAGCAGCCAATCGGTGGGTCGCGGAGGAAATGGGCAGTATTTT
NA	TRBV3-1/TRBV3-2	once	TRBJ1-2	CASSQTGNYGYTF	TGTGCCAGCAGCCAGACAGGAAACTATGGCTACACCTTC
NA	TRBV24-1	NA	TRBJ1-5	CATSAVGNQPQHF	TGTGCCACCAGTGCCGTTGGCAATCAGCCCCAGCATTTT
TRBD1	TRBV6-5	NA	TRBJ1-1	CASRRTGVATEAFF	TGTGCCAGCAGGCGGACAGGGGTGGCCACTGAAGCTTTCTTT
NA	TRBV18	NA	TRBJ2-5	CASSPPEGAETQYF	TGTGCCAGCTCACCCCCAGAGGGTGCGGAGACCCAGTACTTC
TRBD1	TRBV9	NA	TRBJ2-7	CASSFDVPGQGGSLEQYF	TGTGCCAGCAGCTTCGATGTTCCTGGACAGGGAGGATCTCTCGAGCAGTACTTC
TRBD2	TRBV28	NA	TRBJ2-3	CASLSGGALDTQYF	TGTGCCAGCCTAAGCGGGGGGGCCTTAGATACGCAGTATTTT
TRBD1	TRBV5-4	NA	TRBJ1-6	CASSLTDRGNSPLHF	TGTGCCAGCAGCTTAACGGACAGGGGTAATTCACCCCTCCACTTT
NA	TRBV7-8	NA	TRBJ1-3	CASSLFQGSGNTIYF	TGTGCCAGCAGCTTATTTCAGGGTTCTGGAAACACCATATATTTT
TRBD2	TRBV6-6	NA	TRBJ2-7	CASSPQGLAGDISYEQYF	TGTGCCAGCAGTCCTCAGGGACTAGCGGGGGACATCTCCTACGAGCAGTACTTC
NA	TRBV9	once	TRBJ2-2	CASSVGGAEGAGELFF	TGTGCCAGCAGCGTAGGAGGGGCGGAGGGTGCCGGGGAGCTGTTTTTT
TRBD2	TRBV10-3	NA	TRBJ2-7	CAIKASGSMNEQYF	TGTGCCATCAAGGCTAGCGGGAGTATGAACGAGCAGTACTTC
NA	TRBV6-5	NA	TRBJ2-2	CASTSGVTGELFF	TGTGCCAGCACCTCGGGGGTCACCGGGGAGCTGTTTTTT
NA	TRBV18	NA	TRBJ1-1	CASSPRSSQNTEAFF	TGTGCCAGCTCACCTCGTAGCAGTCAGAACACTGAAGCTTTCTTT
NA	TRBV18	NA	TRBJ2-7	CASSPPLAYEQYF	TGTGCCAGCTCACCACCGCTAGCCTACGAGCAGTACTTC
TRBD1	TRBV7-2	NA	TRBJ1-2	CASSATGGVYGYTF	TGTGCCAGCAGCGCGACAGGGGGCGTCTATGGCTACACCTTC
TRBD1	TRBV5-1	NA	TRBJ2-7	CASSRTGEINEQYF	TGCGCCAGCAGCCGCACAGGGGAGATCAACGAGCAGTACTTC
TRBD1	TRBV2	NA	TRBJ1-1	CASTTDRGGTEAFF	TGTGCCAGCACTACGGACAGGGGCGGCACTGAAGCTTTCTTT
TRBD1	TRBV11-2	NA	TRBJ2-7	CASSPRGQGYYEQYF	TGTGCCAGCAGCCCACGGGGACAGGGTTACTACGAGCAGTACTTC
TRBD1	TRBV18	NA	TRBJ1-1	CASSRGQGRLNTEAFF	TGTGCCAGCTCCCGGGGACAGGGGAGGTTGAACACTGAAGCTTTCTTT
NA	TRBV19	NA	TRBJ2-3	CASSAGGADTQYF	TGTGCCAGTAGCGCCGGGGGTGCAGATACGCAGTATTTT
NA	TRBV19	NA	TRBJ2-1	CASTHQGSAGARYNEQFF	TGTGCCAGTACTCACCAGGGGAGCGCCGGGGCTAGGTACAATGAGCAGTTCTTC
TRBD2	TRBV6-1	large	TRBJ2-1	CASSAAGGSYNEQFF	TGTGCCAGCAGTGCAGCGGGGGGCTCCTACAATGAGCAGTTCTTC
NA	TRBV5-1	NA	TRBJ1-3	CASSFGGDNTIYF	TGCGCCAGCAGCTTCGGCGGGGACAACACCATATATTTT
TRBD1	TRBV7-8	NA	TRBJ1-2	CASSLRTGKKGYGYTF	TGTGCCAGCAGCCTGAGGACAGGGAAGAAGGGCTATGGCTACACCTTC
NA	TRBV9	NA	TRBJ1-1	CASSGAEGDTEAFF	TGTGCCAGCAGCGGAGCAGAGGGTGACACTGAAGCTTTCTTT
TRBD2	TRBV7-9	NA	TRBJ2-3	CASSLGLAGGQTDTQYF	TGTGCCAGCAGCTTAGGACTAGCGGGGGGGCAAACCGATACGCAGTATTTT
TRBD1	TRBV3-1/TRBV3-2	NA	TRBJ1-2	CASRRQGAAGYTF	TGTGCCAGCAGACGTCAGGGGGCGGCTGGCTACACCTTC
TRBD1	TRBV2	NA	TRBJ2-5	CASTQGANKQETQYF	TGTGCCAGCACCCAGGGGGCGAATAAACAAGAGACCCAGTACTTC
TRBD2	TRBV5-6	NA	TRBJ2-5	CASSWGLAGGQETQYF	TGTGCCAGCAGCTGGGGACTAGCGGGGGGACAAGAGACCCAGTACTTC
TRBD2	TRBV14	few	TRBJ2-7	CASSHDGTSSYEQYF	TGTGCCAGCAGCCATGACGGGACTAGCTCCTACGAGCAGTACTTC
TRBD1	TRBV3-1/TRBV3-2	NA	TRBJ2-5	CASSLGQAETQYF	TGTGCCAGCAGCCTCGGACAGGCGGAGACCCAGTACTTC
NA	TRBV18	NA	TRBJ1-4	CASSRTRLNEKLFF	TGTGCCAGCTCACGGACAAGGCTCAATGAAAAACTGTTTTTT
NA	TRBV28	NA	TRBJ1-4	CASSFFWRRTEKLFF	TGTGCCAGCAGTTTTTTTTGGCGGCGGACAGAAAAACTGTTTTTT
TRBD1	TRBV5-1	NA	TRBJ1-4	CASSLNTGEGEKLFF	TGCGCCAGCAGCCTAAACACAGGGGAAGGTGAAAAACTGTTTTTT
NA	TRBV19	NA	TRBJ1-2	CASSMRYGYTF	TGTGCCAGTAGTATGCGCTATGGCTACACCTTC
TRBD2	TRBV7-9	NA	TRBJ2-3	CASSLRAGDGDTQYF	TGTGCCAGCAGCTTAAGAGCGGGGGACGGGGATACGCAGTATTTT
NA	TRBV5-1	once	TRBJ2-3	CASSFLPHETSTDTQYF	TGCGCCAGCAGCTTCCTCCCACATGAGACTAGCACAGATACGCAGTATTTT